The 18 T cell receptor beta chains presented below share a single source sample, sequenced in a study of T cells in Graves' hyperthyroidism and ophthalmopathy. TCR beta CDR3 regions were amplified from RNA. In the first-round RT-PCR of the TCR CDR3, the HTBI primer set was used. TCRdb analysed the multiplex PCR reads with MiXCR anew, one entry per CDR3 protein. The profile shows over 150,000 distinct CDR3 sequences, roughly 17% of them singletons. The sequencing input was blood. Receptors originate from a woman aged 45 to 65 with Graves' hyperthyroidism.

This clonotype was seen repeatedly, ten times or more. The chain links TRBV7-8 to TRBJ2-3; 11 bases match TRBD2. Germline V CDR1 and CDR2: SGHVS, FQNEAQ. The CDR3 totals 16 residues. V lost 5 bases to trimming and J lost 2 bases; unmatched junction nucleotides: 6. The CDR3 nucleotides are TGTGCCAGCAGCCTCCTGACTAGCGGGGTCACAGATACGCAGTATTTT. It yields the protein CASSLLTSGVTDTQYF.

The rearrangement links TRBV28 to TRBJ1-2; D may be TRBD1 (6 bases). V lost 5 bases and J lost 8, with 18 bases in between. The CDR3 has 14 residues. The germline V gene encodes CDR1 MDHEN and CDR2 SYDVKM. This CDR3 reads CASSRYSTGNGYTF. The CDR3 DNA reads TGTGCCAGCAGTCGATACTCCACAGGGAACGGCTACACCTTC.

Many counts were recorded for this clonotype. DNA for the CDR3: TGTGCCTGGAGTGTTCCGGCGGCGGGCACAGATACGCAGTATTTT. It yields the protein CAWSVPAAGTDTQYF. This chain connects TRBV30 to TRBJ2-3; D is unresolved. V lost 0 bases and J 1 base, leaving 11 bases between the germline ends. Germline CDR1 is GTSNPN and CDR2 is SVGIG (reference sequence). The CDR3 is 15 residues long.

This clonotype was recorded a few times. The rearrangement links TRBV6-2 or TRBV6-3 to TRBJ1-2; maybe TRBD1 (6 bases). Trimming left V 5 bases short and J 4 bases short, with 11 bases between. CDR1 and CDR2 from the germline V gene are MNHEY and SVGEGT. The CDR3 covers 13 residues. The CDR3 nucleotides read TGTGCCAGCAGTCATCAGGGGACCTATGGCTACACCTTC. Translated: CASSHQGTYGYTF.

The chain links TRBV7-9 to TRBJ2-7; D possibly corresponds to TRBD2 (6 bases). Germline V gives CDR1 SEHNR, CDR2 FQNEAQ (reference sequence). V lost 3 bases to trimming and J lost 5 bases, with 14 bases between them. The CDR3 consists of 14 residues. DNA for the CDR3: TGTGCCAGCAGCTTCCGGGACGGGAGAAACGAGCAGTACTTC. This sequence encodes CASSFRDGRNEQYF.

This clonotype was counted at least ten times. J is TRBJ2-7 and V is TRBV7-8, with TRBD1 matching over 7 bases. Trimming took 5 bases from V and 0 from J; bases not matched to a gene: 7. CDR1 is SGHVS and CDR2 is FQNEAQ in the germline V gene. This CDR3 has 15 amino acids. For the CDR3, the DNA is TGTGCCAGCAGCCCGCGGACAGGCAGCTCCTACGAGCAGTACTTC. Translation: CASSPRTGSSYEQYF.

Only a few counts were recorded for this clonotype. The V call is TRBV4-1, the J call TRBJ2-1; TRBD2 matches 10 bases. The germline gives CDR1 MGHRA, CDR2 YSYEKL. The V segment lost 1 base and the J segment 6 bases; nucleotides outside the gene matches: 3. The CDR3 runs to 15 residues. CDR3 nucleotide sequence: TGCGCCAGCAGCCAAGGGCGACTAGCGGGCAATGAGCAGTTCTTC. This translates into CASSQGRLAGNEQFF.

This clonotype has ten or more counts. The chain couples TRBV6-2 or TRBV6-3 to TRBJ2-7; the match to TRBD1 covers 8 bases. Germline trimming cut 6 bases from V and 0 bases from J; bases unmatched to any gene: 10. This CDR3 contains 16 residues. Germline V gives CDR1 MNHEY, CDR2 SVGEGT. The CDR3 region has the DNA TGTGCCAGCAGCTACCGCCGGGACAGGACCTCCTACGAGCAGTACTTC. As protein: CASSYRRDRTSYEQYF.

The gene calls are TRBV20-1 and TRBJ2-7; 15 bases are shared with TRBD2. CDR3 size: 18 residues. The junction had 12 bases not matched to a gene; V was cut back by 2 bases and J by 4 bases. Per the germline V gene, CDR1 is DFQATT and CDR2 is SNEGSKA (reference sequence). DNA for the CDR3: TGCAGTGCTAGAAAGGGACTAGCGGGAGGAGTGAAGGAGTACGAGCAGTACTTC. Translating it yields CSARKGLAGGVKEYEQYF.

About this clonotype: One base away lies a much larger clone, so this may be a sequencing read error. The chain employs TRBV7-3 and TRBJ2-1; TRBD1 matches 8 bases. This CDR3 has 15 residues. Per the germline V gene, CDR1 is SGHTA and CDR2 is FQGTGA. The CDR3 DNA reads TGTGCCTGCAGCTTGCAGGGGGCTAATATTCATGAGCAGTTCTTC. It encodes CACSLQGANIHEQFF.

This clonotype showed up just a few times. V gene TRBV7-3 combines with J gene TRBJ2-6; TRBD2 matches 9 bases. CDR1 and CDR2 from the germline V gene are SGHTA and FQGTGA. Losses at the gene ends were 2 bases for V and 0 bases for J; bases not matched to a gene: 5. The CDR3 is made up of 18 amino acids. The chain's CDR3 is CASSLSASGVSGANVLTF. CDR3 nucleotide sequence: TGTGCCAGCAGCTTATCGGCTAGCGGGGTCTCTGGGGCCAACGTCCTGACTTTC.

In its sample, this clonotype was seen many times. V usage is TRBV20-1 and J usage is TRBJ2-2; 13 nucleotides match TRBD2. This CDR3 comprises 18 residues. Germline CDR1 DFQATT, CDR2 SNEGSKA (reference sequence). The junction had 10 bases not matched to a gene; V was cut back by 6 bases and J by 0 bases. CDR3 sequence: CSAHGLAGVSTNTGELFF. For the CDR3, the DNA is TGCAGTGCCCACGGACTAGCGGGAGTTAGTACGAACACCGGGGAGCTGTTTTTT.

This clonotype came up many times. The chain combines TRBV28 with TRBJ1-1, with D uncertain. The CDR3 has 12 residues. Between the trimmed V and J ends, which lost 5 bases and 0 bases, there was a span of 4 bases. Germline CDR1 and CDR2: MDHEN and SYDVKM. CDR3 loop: CASSSVNTEAFF. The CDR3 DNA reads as TGTGCCAGCAGTAGTGTGAACACTGAAGCTTTCTTT. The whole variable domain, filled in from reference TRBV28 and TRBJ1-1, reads DVKVTQSSRYLVKRTGEKVFLECVQDMDHENMFWYRQDPGLGLRLIYFSYDVKMKEKGDIPEGYSVSREKKERFSLILESASTNQTSMYLCASSSVNTEAFFGQGTRLTVV.

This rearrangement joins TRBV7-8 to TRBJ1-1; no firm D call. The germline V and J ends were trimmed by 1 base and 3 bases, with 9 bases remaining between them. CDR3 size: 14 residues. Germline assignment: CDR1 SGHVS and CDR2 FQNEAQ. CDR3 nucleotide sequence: TGTGCCAGCAGCTTAGGGGCTTCTTACACTGAAGCTTTCTTT. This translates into CASSLGASYTEAFF.

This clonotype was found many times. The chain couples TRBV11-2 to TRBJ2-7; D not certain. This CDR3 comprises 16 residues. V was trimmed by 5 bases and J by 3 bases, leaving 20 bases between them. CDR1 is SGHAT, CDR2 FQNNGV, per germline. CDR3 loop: CASSPPRAARSYEQYF. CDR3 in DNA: TGTGCCAGCAGCCCACCCCGGGCCGCGCGCAGCTACGAGCAGTACTTC.

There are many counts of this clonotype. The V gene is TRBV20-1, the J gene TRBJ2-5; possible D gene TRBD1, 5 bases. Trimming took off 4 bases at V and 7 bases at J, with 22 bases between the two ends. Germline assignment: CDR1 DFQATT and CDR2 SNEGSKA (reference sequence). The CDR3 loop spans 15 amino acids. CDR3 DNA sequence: TGCAGTGCTATAAACCCCGCAGGGCCTTTGGGGACCCAGTACTTC. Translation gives CSAINPAGPLGTQYF.

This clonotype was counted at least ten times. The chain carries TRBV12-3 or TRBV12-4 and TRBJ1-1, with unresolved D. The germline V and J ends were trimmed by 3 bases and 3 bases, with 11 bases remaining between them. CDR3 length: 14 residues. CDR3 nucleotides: TGTGCCAGCAGTTTGGGGATCCAGTACACTGAAGCTTTCTTT. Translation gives CASSLGIQYTEAFF.

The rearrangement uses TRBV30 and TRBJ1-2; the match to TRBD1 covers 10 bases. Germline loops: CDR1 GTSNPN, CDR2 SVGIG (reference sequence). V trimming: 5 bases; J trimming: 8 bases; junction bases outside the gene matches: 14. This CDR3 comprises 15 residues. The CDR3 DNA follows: TGTGCCTGGGACTTTTGGGACAGGGGAATGTGGGGCTACACCTTC. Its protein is CAWDFWDRGMWGYTF.